This record looks at one T cell receptor beta chain sequence and its context. Its specific antigen is unknown. Base-call qualities are not available, and no considerably larger clone is one nucleotide away. The data belong to a study of T cell responses to AZD1222 COVID-19 vaccine (dated by TCRdb to the early 2020s). Background for the entire study: A total of about 250 trial participants underwent TCR sequencing, of whom more than 200 had received two doses of AZD1222 and about 25 had received two doses of the MenACWY control vaccine. Trial participants were enrolled by age into subgroups of 18-55, 56-69 and 70-plus years, and 148, 28 and 57 TCR-sequenced participants, respectively, were included in these subgroups. The study at large found these results: Because no day 14 peak-response samples were available, repertoires were characterized only after the peak T cell response. CD4 TCRs associated with the vaccine covered the entire spike protein, and the dominant responses were in regions 160-218 and 743-854. Nearly half of unique spike-specific TCRs reportedly recognized epitopes outside regions mutated in the B.1.351 and B.1.1.7 variants. Conclusions about previously exposed vaccinees are limited because only five or six AZD1222 recipients were SARS-CoV-2 seropositive at baseline. A significant rise in spike-specific TCR breadth and depth was observed after two AZD1222 doses relative to day 0 and relative to MenACWY recipients. The 56-69-year group was small, and its depth increase did not reach significance, likely because of low power. Most participants were white British and females outnumbered males, and the authors suggested that clonal diversity may have been underestimated.

The CDR3 regions of human TCRbeta chains were analyzed by immunosequencing. Per the authors' processing: Repertoire TCRs were checked for matches against a reference library of SARS-CoV-2-specific TCRs that had been generated using the MIRA antigen-specificity platform. Breadth was defined as the fraction of unique TCRs that were SARS-CoV-2-associated, and depth was defined as the fraction of total T cells that were SARS-CoV-2-associated. Using the MIRA data, each spike-specific TCR was mapped to the spike region that the TCR reacts to and placed in a CD4 or CD8 class. Log10-transformed breadth and depth values were compared by one-way ANOVA with Sidak's multiple comparisons tests. TCRdb took over this immuneACCESS table, retaining in-frame rearrangements with V and J assigned. Such tables are incomplete; in checked studies, under half of the missing clones stem from an unresolved V gene, and the remainder is unexplained. V, J and clone size were drawn from that table, and D and trimming were deduced from the DNA. Present in this sample are approximately 170,000 clones, around nine tenths of which were seen just once. 0.95% to 1.1% of the sample goes to the ten largest clones.

The time point label on this specimen signifies: about 28 days (+/-7) after the second vaccine dose. AZD1222 recipients whose second dose came at about 4 weeks and those whose second dose came at about 12 weeks were combined into one group, since spike-specific TCR depth and breadth did not differ between the two schedules. The vaccinee samples were drawn from two UK trials, COV001 and COV002, one of which was a single-blind randomized controlled phase 2/3 trial testing AZD1222 (ChAdOx1 nCoV-19) in healthy adults. For TCRbeta chain sequencing, PBMC samples were collected from trial participants at day 0 and at day 28 after the second dose. Based on the germline V gene, the CDR1 and CDR2 sequences are SNHLY and FYNNEI. The CDR3 runs 11 residues from the cysteine to the phenylalanine. Only the CDR3 portion is preserved as DNA: 33 bases, with reading frame beginning at the first base.

This TCR came from an adult who received the AZD1222 COVID-19 vaccine. The sequencing used peripheral blood, collected 28 days after the second AZD1222 dose. The chain couples TRBV2 to TRBJ1-1; TRBD1 agrees with 8 junctional bases. The CDR3 amino acid sequence is: CAGATGVEAFF. The nucleotides are TGTGCTGGGGCGACAGGGGTTGAAGCTTTCTTT.